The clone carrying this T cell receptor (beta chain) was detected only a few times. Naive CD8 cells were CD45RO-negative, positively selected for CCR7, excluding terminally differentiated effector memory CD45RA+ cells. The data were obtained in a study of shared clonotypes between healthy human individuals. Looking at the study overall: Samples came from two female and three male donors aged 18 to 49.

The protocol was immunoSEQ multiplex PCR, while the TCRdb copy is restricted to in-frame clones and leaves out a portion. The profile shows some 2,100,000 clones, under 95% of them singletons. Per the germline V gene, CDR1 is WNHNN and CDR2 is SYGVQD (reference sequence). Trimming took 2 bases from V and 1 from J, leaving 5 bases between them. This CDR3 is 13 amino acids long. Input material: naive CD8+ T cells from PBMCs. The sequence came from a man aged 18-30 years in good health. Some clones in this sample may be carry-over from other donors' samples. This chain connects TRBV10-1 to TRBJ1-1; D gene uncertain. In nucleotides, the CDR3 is TGCGCCAGCAGTGAGACTAAGAACACTGAAGCTTTCTTT. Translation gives CASSETKNTEAFF.